This T cell receptor (beta chain) was identified in a study of Ad26.COV2.S vaccination and SARS-CoV-2 variants. Study results and caveats: Recipients of either vaccine or placebo displayed similar breadth of non-spike TCRs.

Treatment: roughly 18 received Ad26.COV2.S at low or high dose, single or two shots; several received placebo; per-sample allocation not given. Specimen acquisition occurred on day 63 following the initial vaccine or placebo injection. The shot given was an Ad26 vector that makes Wuhan-strain SARS-CoV-2 spike. The CDR3 has 15 amino acids. The ends lost 0 bases at V and 3 bases at J; junction bases unmatched: 6. The germline V gene encodes CDR1 SGHRS and CDR2 YFSETQ. Produced via immunoSEQ multiplex PCR; TCRdb's table is partial and in-frame only. This sample yields about 400,000 clones, of which about 90% are seen a single time; approximately 1.6% belongs to the top ten. To note about this clone: Its antigen is unknown. Other DNA sequences of this sample code for an identical CDR3.

The source of this sequence is a person between 18 and 60 years old who received the Ad26.COV2.S COVID-19 vaccine or a placebo. V gene TRBV5-1 combines with J gene TRBJ2-7; TRBD1 matches 7 bases. Here the sequenced sample was peripheral blood, taken in a trial of Ad26.COV2.S vaccine versus placebo. The CDR3 bases are TGCGCCAGCAGCTTGGATGGGACAGCAAGCTACGAGCAGTACTTC. It encodes CASSLDGTASYEQYF.